The 8 T cell receptor beta chains below were found in one sample sequenced in a study of CD8 T cells in ankylosing spondylitis (dated by TCRdb to the late 2010s). Libraries were constructed by 5' RACE. Reads for this sample came from an Illumina HiSeq 2500. TCRdb ran its own pipeline on the public reads, namely fastp trimming at Q25 and MiXCR clone calling, and kept in-frame beta chains. Rows are unified per CDR3 protein, each entry keeping the most common DNA and genes. Across this sample there are about 150,000 distinct CDR3 sequences, with 30% to 40% seen only once. Together, the top ten hold 5.5% to 7.5% of the sample. The specimen was synovial fluid, either unsorted or a sorted T cell fraction (not recorded which). These receptor sequences come from a male donor with ankylosing spondylitis.

The chain employs TRBV4-3 and TRBJ2-3, with D possibly being TRBD1 (5 bases). The V end lost 3 bases, the J end lost 4 bases, and 11 bases lay between the germline ends. This CDR3 comprises 14 residues. CDR1 and CDR2 (germline): LGHNA, YSLEER. This CDR3 reads CASSHSGMPDTQYF. The DNA of the CDR3 is TGCGCCAGCAGCCACTCAGGGATGCCAGATACGCAGTATTTT.

This clonotype appeared a single time. The V gene is TRBV20-1, the J gene TRBJ2-7; D gene uncertain. The CDR3 spans 14 residues. Trimming stripped 0 bases from V and 6 bases from J, with 15 bases between. The germline V gene encodes CDR1 DFQATT and CDR2 SNEGSKA (reference sequence). CDR3 loop: CSARDARNLGEQYF. CDR3 DNA: TGCAGTGCTAGAGATGCCAGAAACCTGGGCGAGCAGTACTTC.

The chain recombines TRBV12-3 or TRBV12-4 with TRBJ1-4; 7 positions agree with TRBD1. Trimming at V came to 6 bases and at J to 11 bases, leaving 9 bases not matched to a gene. This CDR3 has 13 residues. CDR3 nucleotide sequence: TGTGCCAGCAGCCTGGGACAGCGGTTGAAACTGTTTTTT. Its protein product is CASSLGQRLKLFF.

This clonotype was detected a few times. The rearrangement uses TRBV12-3 or TRBV12-4 and TRBJ1-1; 8 bases fit TRBD1. After removal of 2 bases from V and 10 bases from J, the junction contained 6 bases not matched to a gene. This CDR3 is 13 amino acids long. The DNA of the CDR3 is TGTGCCAGCAGTTTAAAGACAGGGGCGGTAGCTTTCTTT. Translation gives CASSLKTGAVAFF.

This rearrangement joins TRBV19 to TRBJ1-2; D not certain. Per the germline V gene, CDR1 is LNHDA and CDR2 is SQIVND (reference sequence). V was pared by 3 bases and J by 4 bases, with 12 bases between. The CDR3 totals 14 residues. This CDR3 reads CASSIAGKSYGYTF. CDR3 DNA sequence: TGTGCCAGTAGTATCGCGGGGAAGAGCTATGGCTACACCTTC.

In nucleotides, the CDR3 is TGTGCCAGCAGTTTATGGTCCGCCGACACCTCTAATTCACCCCTCCACTTT. As protein: CASSLWSADTSNSPLHF. The genes are TRBV28 and TRBJ1-6, with D unresolved. V shed 0 bases and J shed 6 bases, with 15 bases lying between them. The CDR3 sequence is 17 residues long. CDR1 and CDR2 (germline): MDHEN, SYDVKM.

The rearrangement joins TRBV25-1 to TRBJ2-7, with 10 bases aligning to TRBD2. The CDR3 extends over 17 amino acids. The trim removed 2 bases at V and 3 bases at J, leaving 10 bases unmatched. Looked up from germline, CDR1 is MGHDK and CDR2 is SYGVNS. The CDR3 sequence is CASSEKMPSGSSYEQYF. For the CDR3, the DNA is TGTGCCAGCAGTGAAAAAATGCCTAGCGGGAGTAGCTACGAGCAGTACTTC.

The chain recombines TRBV27 with TRBJ1-1; D remains unclear. The ends were cut back, 5 bases at V and 1 base at J, with 14 bases in the middle. Germline CDR1 reads MNHEY; CDR2 reads SMNVEV (reference sequence). The CDR3 is made up of 15 amino acids. The CDR3 protein is CASSPRPEGNTEAFF. In DNA form, the CDR3 reads TGTGCCAGCAGTCCCCGCCCCGAGGGGAACACTGAAGCTTTCTTT.